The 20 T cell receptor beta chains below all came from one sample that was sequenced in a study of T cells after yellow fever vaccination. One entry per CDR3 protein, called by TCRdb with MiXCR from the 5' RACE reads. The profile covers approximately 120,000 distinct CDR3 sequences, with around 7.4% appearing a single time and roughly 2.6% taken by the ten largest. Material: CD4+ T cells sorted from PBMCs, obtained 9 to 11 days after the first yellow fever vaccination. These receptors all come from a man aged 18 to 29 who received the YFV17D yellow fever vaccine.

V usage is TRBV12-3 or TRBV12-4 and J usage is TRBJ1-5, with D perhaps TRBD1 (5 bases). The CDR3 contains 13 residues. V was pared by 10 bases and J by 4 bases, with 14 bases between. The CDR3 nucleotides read TGTGCCACCAGGGCCACCTCAAATCAGCCCCAGCATTTT. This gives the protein CATRATSNQPQHF.

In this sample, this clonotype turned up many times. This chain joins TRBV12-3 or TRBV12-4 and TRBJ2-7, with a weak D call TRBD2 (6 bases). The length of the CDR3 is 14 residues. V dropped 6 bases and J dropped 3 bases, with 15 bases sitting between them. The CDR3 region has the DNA TGTGCCAGCAGCTATGAGGGAGGAATCTACGAGCAGTACTTC. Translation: CASSYEGGIYEQYF.

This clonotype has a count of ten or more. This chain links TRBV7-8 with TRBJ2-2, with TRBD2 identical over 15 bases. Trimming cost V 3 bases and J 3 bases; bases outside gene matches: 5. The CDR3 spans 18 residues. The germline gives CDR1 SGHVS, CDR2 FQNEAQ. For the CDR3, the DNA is TGTGCCAGCAGCTTGCGGACTAGCGGGGGGGGAGACACCGGGGAGCTGTTTTTT. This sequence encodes CASSLRTSGGGDTGELFF.

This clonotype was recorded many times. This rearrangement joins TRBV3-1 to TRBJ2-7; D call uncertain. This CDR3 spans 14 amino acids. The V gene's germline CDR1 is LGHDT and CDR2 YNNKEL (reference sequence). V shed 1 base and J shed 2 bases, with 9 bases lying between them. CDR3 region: CASSQGLIPYEQYV. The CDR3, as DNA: TGTGCCAGCAGCCAAGGTCTCATACCCTACGAGCAGTACGTC.

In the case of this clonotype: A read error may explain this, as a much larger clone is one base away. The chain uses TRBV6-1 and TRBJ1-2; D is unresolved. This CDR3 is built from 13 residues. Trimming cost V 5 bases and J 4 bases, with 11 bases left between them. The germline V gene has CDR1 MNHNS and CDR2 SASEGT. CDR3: CASSTRKIYGYTF. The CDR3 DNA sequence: TGTGCCAGCAGTACCAGAAAAATCTATGGCTACACCTTC.

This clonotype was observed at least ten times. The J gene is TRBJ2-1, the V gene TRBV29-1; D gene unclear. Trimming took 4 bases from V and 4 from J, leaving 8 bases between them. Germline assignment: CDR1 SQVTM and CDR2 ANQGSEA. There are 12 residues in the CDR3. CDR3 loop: CSVGRRYNEQFF. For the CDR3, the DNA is TGCAGCGTTGGCAGGCGGTACAATGAGCAGTTCTTC.

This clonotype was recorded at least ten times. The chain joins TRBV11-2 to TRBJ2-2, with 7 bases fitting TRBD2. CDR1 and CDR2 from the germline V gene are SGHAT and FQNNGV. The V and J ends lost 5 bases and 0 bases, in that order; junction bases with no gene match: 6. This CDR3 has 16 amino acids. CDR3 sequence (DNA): TGTGCCAGCAGCCCGCTCCGGGGGGCGAACACCGGGGAGCTGTTTTTT. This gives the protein CASSPLRGANTGELFF. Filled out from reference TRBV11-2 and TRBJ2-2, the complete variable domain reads EAGVAQSPRYKIIEKRQSVAFWCNPISGHATLYWYQQILGQGPKLLIQFQNNGVVDDSQLPKDRFSAERLKGVDSTLKIQPAKLEDSAVYLCASSPLRGANTGELFFGEGSRLTVL.

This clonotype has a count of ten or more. The chain's CDR3 is CASSLGDRGEQYF. In nucleotides, the CDR3 is TGCGCCAGCAGCTTGGGGGACAGGGGCGAGCAGTACTTC. The rearrangement joins TRBV5-1 to TRBJ2-7; TRBD1 agrees at 10 bases. Germline CDR1 is SGHRS and CDR2 is YFSETQ. The CDR3 runs 13 residues. Trimming at V came to 0 bases and at J to 6 bases, leaving 0 bases not matched to a gene.

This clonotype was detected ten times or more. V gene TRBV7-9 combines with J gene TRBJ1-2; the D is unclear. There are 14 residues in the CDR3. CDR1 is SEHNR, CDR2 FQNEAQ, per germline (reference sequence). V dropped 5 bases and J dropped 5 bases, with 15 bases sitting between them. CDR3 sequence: CASSQPALRYGYTF. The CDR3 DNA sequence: TGTGCCAGCAGCCAACCGGCCCTGCGGTATGGCTACACCTTC. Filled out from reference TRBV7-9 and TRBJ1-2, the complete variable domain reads DTGVSQNPRHKITKRGQNVTFRCDPISEHNRLYWYRQTLGQGPEFLTYFQNEAQLEKSRLLSDRFSAERPKGSFSTLEIQRTEQGDSAMYLCASSQPALRYGYTFGSGTRLTVV.

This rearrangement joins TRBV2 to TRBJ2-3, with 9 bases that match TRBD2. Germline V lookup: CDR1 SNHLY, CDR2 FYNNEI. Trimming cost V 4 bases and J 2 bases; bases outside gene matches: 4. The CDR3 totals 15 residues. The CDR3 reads CASSGSGGHTDTQYF. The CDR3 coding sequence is TGTGCCAGCAGTGGGAGCGGGGGGCACACAGATACGCAGTATTTT. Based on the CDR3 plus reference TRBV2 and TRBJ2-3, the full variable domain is EPEVTQTPSHQVTQMGQEVILRCVPISNHLYFYWYRQILGQKVEFLVSFYNNEISEKSEIFDDQFSVERPDGSNFTLKIRSTKLEDSAMYFCASSGSGGHTDTQYFGPGTRLTVL.

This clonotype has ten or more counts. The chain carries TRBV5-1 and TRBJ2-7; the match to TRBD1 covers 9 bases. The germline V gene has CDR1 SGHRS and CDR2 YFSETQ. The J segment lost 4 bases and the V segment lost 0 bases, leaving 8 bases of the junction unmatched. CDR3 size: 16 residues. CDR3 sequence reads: CASSLGLGQGWYEQYF. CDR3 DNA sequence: TGCGCCAGCAGCTTGGGTCTCGGACAGGGGTGGTACGAGCAGTACTTC.

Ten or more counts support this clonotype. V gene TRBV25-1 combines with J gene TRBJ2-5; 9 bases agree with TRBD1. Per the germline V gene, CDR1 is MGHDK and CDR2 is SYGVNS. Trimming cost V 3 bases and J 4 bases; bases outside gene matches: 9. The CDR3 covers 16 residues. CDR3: CASSDGGQGSGETQYF. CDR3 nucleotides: TGTGCCAGCAGTGATGGGGGACAGGGTAGTGGAGAGACCCAGTACTTC. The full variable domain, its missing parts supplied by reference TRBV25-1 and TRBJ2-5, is EADIYQTPRYLVIGTGKKITLECSQTMGHDKMYWYQQDPGMELHLIHYSYGVNSTEKGDLSSESTVSRIRTEHFPLTLESARPSHTSQYLCASSDGGQGSGETQYFGPGTRLLVL.

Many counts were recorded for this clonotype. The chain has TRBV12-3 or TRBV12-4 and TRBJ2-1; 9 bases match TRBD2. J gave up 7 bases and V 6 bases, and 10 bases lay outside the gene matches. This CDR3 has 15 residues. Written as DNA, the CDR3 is TGTGCCAGCAGCACAGGGACTAGCCTAGGTAATGAGCAGTTCTTC. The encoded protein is CASSTGTSLGNEQFF.

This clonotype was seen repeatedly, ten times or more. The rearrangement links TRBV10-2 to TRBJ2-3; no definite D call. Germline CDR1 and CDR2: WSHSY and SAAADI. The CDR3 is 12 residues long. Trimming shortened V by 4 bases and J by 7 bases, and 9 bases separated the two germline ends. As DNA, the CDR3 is TGCGCCAGCAGTGCGGCGTTTTATACGCAGTATTTT. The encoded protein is CASSAAFYTQYF.

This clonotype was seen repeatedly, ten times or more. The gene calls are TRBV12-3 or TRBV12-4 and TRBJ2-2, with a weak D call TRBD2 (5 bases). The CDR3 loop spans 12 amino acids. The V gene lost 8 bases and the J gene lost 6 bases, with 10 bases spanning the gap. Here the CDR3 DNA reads TGTGCCAGCCGAGAGGGCCCCGGGGAGCTGTTTTTT. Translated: CASREGPGELFF.

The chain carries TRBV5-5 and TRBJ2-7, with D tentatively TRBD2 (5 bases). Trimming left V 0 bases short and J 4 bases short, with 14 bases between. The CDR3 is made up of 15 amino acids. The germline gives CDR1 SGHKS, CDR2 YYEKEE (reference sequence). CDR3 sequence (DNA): TGTGCCAGCAGCTTGGCTGGGAGCATCGCGTACGAGCAGTACTTC. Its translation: CASSLAGSIAYEQYF.

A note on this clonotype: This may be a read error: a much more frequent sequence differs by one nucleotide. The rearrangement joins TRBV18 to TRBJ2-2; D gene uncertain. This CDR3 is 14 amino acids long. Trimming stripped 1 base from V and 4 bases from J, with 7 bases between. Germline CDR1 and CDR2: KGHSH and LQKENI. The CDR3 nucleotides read TGTGCCAGCTCACCACATGGCCTCACCGGGGAGCTGTTTTTT. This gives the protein CASSPHGLTGELFF.

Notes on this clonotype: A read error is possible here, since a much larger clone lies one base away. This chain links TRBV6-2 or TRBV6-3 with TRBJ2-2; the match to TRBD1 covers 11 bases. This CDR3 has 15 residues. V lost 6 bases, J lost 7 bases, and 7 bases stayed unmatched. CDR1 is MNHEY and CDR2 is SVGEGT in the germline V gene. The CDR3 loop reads CASRDPGQGVGELFF. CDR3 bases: TGTGCCAGCAGAGACCCGGGACAGGGGGTCGGGGAGCTGTTTTTT.

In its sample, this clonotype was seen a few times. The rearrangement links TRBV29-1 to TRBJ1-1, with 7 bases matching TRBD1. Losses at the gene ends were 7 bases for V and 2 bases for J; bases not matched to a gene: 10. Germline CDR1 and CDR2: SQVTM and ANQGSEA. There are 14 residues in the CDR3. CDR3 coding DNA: TGCAGCGCCGCGCAGGGACAGTTTAACACTGAAGCTTTCTTT. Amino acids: CSAAQGQFNTEAFF.

The CDR3 is CASSPGTYNSPLHF. The CDR3 region has the DNA TGTGCCAGCAGCCCCGGGACTTACAATTCACCCCTCCACTTT. The genes are TRBV12-3 or TRBV12-4 and TRBJ1-6; D may be TRBD1 (5 bases). V dropped 6 bases and J dropped 7 bases, with 13 bases sitting between them. CDR3 size: 14 residues.